The 14 T cell receptor beta chains reported below all come from one sample, sequenced in a study of blood T cells in healthy people across ages. The use of a sample-barcoded 5' primer and a J-beta primer mix characterized a second PCR of roughly 7 to 11 cycles. TCRdb re-derived calls from the 5' RACE reads in MiXCR, one entry per CDR3 protein. The sample has 1.5 million or so distinct CDR3 sequences, around 40% seen once. The sample comprised blood. These receptors were obtained from a woman aged 18-30 years in good health.

This clonotype has only a few counts. The genes are TRBV20-1 and TRBJ1-2; D is perhaps TRBD1 (6 bases). Looked up from germline, CDR1 is DFQATT and CDR2 is SNEGSKA (reference sequence). The length of the CDR3 is 14 residues. Trimming took off 3 bases at V and 5 bases at J, with 16 bases between the two ends. CDR3 sequence (DNA): TGCAGTGCTAGTTTTTCGGGGGGCTCGTATGGCTACACCTTC. Its protein product is CSASFSGGSYGYTF.

This CDR3 reads CASSQGTSGGAGETQYF. Written as DNA, the CDR3 is TGCGCCAGCAGCCAAGGGACTAGCGGGGGGGCAGGAGAGACCCAGTACTTC. The gene calls are TRBV4-3 and TRBJ2-7, with 15 nucleotides matching TRBD2. The end of the DNA is better explained by TRBJ2-5, so the J call may be wrong. Germline V lookup: CDR1 LGHNA, CDR2 YSLEER. The CDR3 is made up of 17 amino acids.

In this sample, this clonotype turned up a few times. The rearrangement links TRBV5-1 to TRBJ1-2, with D perhaps TRBD1 (5 bases). The CDR3 loop spans 15 amino acids. Germline V gene sequence: CDR1 SGHRS, CDR2 YFSETQ. V was cut by 4 bases and J by 4 bases, with 17 bases left in between. The CDR3 loop reads CASSPRQGLIYGYTF. CDR3 coding DNA: TGCGCCAGCAGCCCCCGGCAGGGACTAATCTATGGCTACACCTTC.

This clonotype was counted only a few times. This chain links TRBV4-2 with TRBJ2-4, with 11 positions matching TRBD1. The DNA end is more similar to TRBJ2-7, so the J call may be wrong. Germline CDR1 reads LGHNA; CDR2 reads YNFKEQ. The CDR3 is 15 residues long. Here the CDR3 reads CASSTRDRGAYEQYF. For the CDR3, the DNA is TGTGCCAGCAGCACCCGGGACAGGGGGGCCTACGAGCAGTACTTC.

This rearrangement joins TRBV12-3 or TRBV12-4 to TRBJ1-2; D not certain. The CDR3 covers 15 residues. The V end was cut by 3 bases, the J end by 5 bases, with 16 bases between. CDR3 amino acids: CASSFVQPRTYGYTF. The CDR3 coding sequence is TGTGCCAGCAGTTTTGTGCAGCCCCGGACTTATGGCTACACCTTC.

This clonotype was seen only a few times. V and J are TRBV6-7 and TRBJ1-5; 7 bases align to TRBD1. TRBV6-7 is reported as an ORF; its role is uncertain. V lost 2 bases and J lost 0; bases outside the gene matches: 7. CDR3 length equals 17 residues. The CDR3 region is CASSYRTGHYSNQPQHF. The CDR3 region has the DNA TGTGCCAGCAGTTACCGGACAGGACACTATAGCAATCAGCCCCAGCATTTT.

The rearrangement uses TRBV29-1 and TRBJ2-1; D is possibly TRBD2 (5 bases). The V gene's germline CDR1 is SQVTM and CDR2 ANQGSEA. The CDR3 sequence is 13 residues long. V was shortened by 3 bases and J by 10 bases, with 16 bases between the two germline ends. CDR3 sequence (DNA): TGCAGCGTTGACGGGGAATTGGGCTACGAGCAGTTCTTC. Amino acid sequence: CSVDGELGYEQFF.

The genes are TRBV11-1 and TRBJ1-2; no clear D gene. The CDR3 is 14 amino acids. Per the germline V gene, CDR1 is SGHAT and CDR2 is FQDESV (reference sequence). V shed 5 bases and J shed 5 bases, with 15 bases lying between them. The CDR3 coding sequence is TGTGCCAGCAGCCTCGCAGAGTTGAAGTATGGCTACACCTTC. This sequence encodes CASSLAELKYGYTF.

This clonotype was seen only once. The chain uses TRBV6-5 and TRBJ2-3; TRBD1 is a possible D gene (6 bases). The CDR3 spans 16 residues. Trimming pared 0 bases from V and 5 bases from J, leaving 15 bases between. Germline CDR1 reads MNHEY; CDR2 reads SVGAGI. The CDR3 coding sequence is TGTGCCAGCAGTTACTCGGTATCCACAGGGCGAGATACGCAGTATTTT. It encodes CASSYSVSTGRDTQYF.

The rearrangement joins TRBV3-1 to TRBJ2-7, with 9 bases lining up with TRBD2. Germline V gene lookup returns CDR1 LGHDT and CDR2 YNNKEL (reference sequence). Trimming cost V 2 bases and J 7 bases; bases outside gene matches: 18. The CDR3 loop spans 18 amino acids. CDR3 loop: CASSQSVGSGGFRNEQYF. The CDR3 nucleotides read TGTGCCAGCAGCCAATCTGTGGGTAGCGGGGGCTTCCGCAATGAGCAGTACTTC.

The J gene is TRBJ1-5, the V gene TRBV28; 7 nucleotides match TRBD1. CDR1 and CDR2 from the germline V gene are MDHEN and SYDVKM. This CDR3 has 14 residues. The junction had 7 bases not matched to a gene; V was cut back by 6 bases and J by 5 bases. The chain's CDR3 is CASSLTTGYQPQHF. In DNA form, the CDR3 reads TGTGCCAGCAGCCTTACGACAGGGTATCAGCCCCAGCATTTT.

The genes are TRBV7-2 and TRBJ2-1; 9 nucleotides align to TRBD2. The J call may be wrong; the DNA end is better matched by TRBJ2-7. Germline loops: CDR1 SGHTA, CDR2 FQGNSA. This CDR3 is built from 19 residues. CDR3 sequence (DNA): TGTGCCAGCAGCTTAGGAATTGGCGGGGGGGCAAGGTCCTACAATGAGCAGTACTTC. As protein: CASSLGIGGGARSYNEQYF.

This chain joins TRBV6-2 or TRBV6-3 and TRBJ2-7; possible D gene TRBD1, 6 bases. The germline V gene has CDR1 MNHEY and CDR2 SVGEGT. The CDR3 consists of 15 residues. V lost 6 bases and J 0 bases, leaving 15 bases between the germline ends. The DNA for the CDR3 is TGTGCCAGCAGAAGGGACACTCTAAGCTCCTACGAGCAGTACTTC. This sequence encodes CASRRDTLSSYEQYF.

The chain couples TRBV20-1 to TRBJ2-1, with a tentative D call TRBD2 (7 bases). The germline V and J ends were trimmed by 6 bases and 2 bases, with 11 bases remaining between them. The length of the CDR3 is 13 residues. The germline V gene has CDR1 DFQATT and CDR2 SNEGSKA (reference sequence). The CDR3 is CSATGGPYNEQFF. The CDR3 DNA follows: TGCAGTGCAACGGGGGGCCCCTACAATGAGCAGTTCTTC.